The rows below give T cell receptor beta chains drawn from one sample of a study of T cells after yellow fever vaccination. TCRdb called the 5' RACE reads again in MiXCR, with one record for every CDR3 protein. The sample holds about 350,000 distinct CDR3 sequences, 8.1% seen once. The sample consisted of PBMCs, taken about 49 days after the first yellow fever vaccination. These receptors originate from a man aged 18-30 years who received the YFV17D yellow fever vaccine. The CDR3 runs from the conserved cysteine through the conserved F or W. D genes are given only for firm matches. Size tells how often a clone was seen (once, few, many) or the class of an expanded clone, and some rows leave it out.

.,TRBJ2-7,TRBD1,TRBV4-1,TGCGCCAGCAGCCGAGAACCGGGACAGGGGGCCTACGAGCAGTACTTC,CASSREPGQGAYEQYF
.,TRBJ2-3,TRBD2,TRBV20-1,TGCAGTGCTGGAACTAGCGGGTTCCCCCTACATACGCAGTATTTT,CSAGTSGFPLHTQYF
few,TRBJ1-4,.,TRBV7-2,TGTGCCAGCAGCTTAGACGCCGGAGAAAAACTGTTTTTT,CASSLDAGEKLFF
many,TRBJ2-5,.,TRBV28,TGTGCCAGCAGTTTACCGGGGCAAGAGACCCAGTACTTC,CASSLPGQETQYF
few,TRBJ2-3,.,TRBV15,TGTGCCACCAGCTCGAGGGACCTGGTCCCAGATACGCAGTATTTT,CATSSRDLVPDTQYF
few,TRBJ1-4,TRBD1,TRBV4-3,TGCGCCAGCAGCATTCTACAGGGGCCTTCTGAAAAACTGTTTTTT,CASSILQGPSEKLFF
.,TRBJ2-7,TRBD2,TRBV20-1,TGCAGTGCTAGTCCCCGACTAGCGGGGACGACTGAGGAGCAGTACTTC,CSASPRLAGTTEEQYF
.,TRBJ2-5,.,TRBV7-2,TGTGCCAGCAGCTCCCGTAACCACGGACCCCAAGAGACCCAGTACTTC,CASSSRNHGPQETQYF
few,TRBJ2-2,.,TRBV7-2,TGTGCCAGCAGCTTAGAAGGGATCCTAAACACCGGGGAGCTGTTTTTT,CASSLEGILNTGELFF
few,TRBJ1-1,.,TRBV12-3/TRBV12-4,TGTGCCAGCAGTTTAGAATACCGGGACACTGAAGCTTTCTTT,CASSLEYRDTEAFF
.,TRBJ1-6,.,TRBV5-1,TGCGCCAGCAGCTTGGGGACCGACGGGCCCCTCCACTTT,CASSLGTDGPLHF
few,TRBJ2-5,.,TRBV20-1,TGCAGTGCTAGAAGGGGAGGAGAGACCCAGTACTTC,CSARRGGETQYF
.,TRBJ2-1,.,TRBV12-3/TRBV12-4,TGTGCCAGCAGTGCACCTACCTACAATGAGCAGTTCTTC,CASSAPTYNEQFF
few,TRBJ2-2,.,TRBV5-1,TGCGCCAGCAGCTTGTCGGTAGCGATTGACACCGGGGAGCTGTTTTTT,CASSLSVAIDTGELFF
.,TRBJ1-3,.,TRBV5-1,TGCGCCAGCAATTCCGGGTCTGGAAACACCATATATTTT,CASNSGSGNTIYF
few,TRBJ1-4,.,TRBV4-3,TGCGCCAGCAGCCAAGATCGGCAGGTGGGGAATGAAAAACTGTTTTTT,CASSQDRQVGNEKLFF
few,TRBJ2-7,.,TRBV7-9,TGTGCCAGCAGCCAGATTTTGGGAGGCGAGCAGTACTTC,CASSQILGGEQYF
few,TRBJ2-2,TRBD1,TRBV20-1,TGCAGTGCTGACAGGGGGCAGGGCACCGGGGAGCTGTTTTTT,CSADRGQGTGELFF
.,TRBJ2-2,.,TRBV10-3,TGTGCCATCAGTGAACAGGGACCGGGGGAGCTGTTTTTT,CAISEQGPGELFF
.,TRBJ2-5,TRBD1,TRBV5-1,TGCGCCAGCAGCAAACAGGGGGGCGAGACCCAGTACTTC,CASSKQGGETQYF
.,TRBJ2-5,.,TRBV20-1,TGCAGTGCTAGAGGGGGGGGCGCGGATCTCACCAGACTTGGTACCCAGTACTTC,CSARGGGADLTRLGTQYF
few,TRBJ2-1,.,TRBV4-1,TGCGCCAGCAGCCAAGATACGACTGTCTCCTACAATGAGCAGTTCTTC,CASSQDTTVSYNEQFF
.,TRBJ1-2,.,TRBV6-5,TGTGCCAGCAGTTACTCGCGGGGATCCTATGGCTACACCTTC,CASSYSRGSYGYTF
many,TRBJ1-1,.,TRBV5-1,TGCGCCAGCAGCTTGGGGGGAGCTTCGAACACTGAAGCTTTCTTT,CASSLGGASNTEAFF
few,TRBJ2-1,.,TRBV19,TGTGCCAGTAAACCGGTGGCGGGGAGTCCCTACAATGAGCAGTTCTTC,CASKPVAGSPYNEQFF
few,TRBJ2-3,.,TRBV12-3/TRBV12-4,TGTGCCAGCACCCCCGGGGGCCTTATAGATACGCAGTATTTT,CASTPGGLIDTQYF
.,TRBJ2-7,TRBD1,TRBV7-2,TGTGCCAGCAGCCGGCCAGGGACAGGACACGAGCAGTACTTC,CASSRPGTGHEQYF
many,TRBJ1-1,TRBD1,TRBV7-3,TGTGCCAGCAGCCTAGGGACAGGCGGAAAAGCTTTCTTT,CASSLGTGGKAFF
.,TRBJ2-2,.,TRBV4-3,TGCGCCAGCAGCCAAGATCATGGGGACGGGGAGCTGTTTTTT,CASSQDHGDGELFF
many,TRBJ2-1,TRBD1,TRBV10-3,TGTGCCATCAAAAAGGACAGGGGGCTGAACAATGAGCAGTTCTTC,CAIKKDRGLNNEQFF
.,TRBJ1-4,TRBD1,TRBV7-2,TGTGCCAGCAGCGTCGACAGGGGTGAAGAAAAACTGTTTTTT,CASSVDRGEEKLFF
.,TRBJ2-3,TRBD2,TRBV5-1,TGCGCCAGCAGCCAAAAGACTAGCGACACAGATACGCAGTATTTT,CASSQKTSDTDTQYF
.,TRBJ1-5,TRBD1,TRBV20-1,TGCAGTGCCTGGGACAGGGGGGGGTATAGCAATCAGCCCCAGCATTTT,CSAWDRGGYSNQPQHF
.,TRBJ2-5,.,TRBV10-3,TGTGCCACCTCAGTGGAGTACCAAGAGACCCAGTACTTC,CATSVEYQETQYF
many,TRBJ2-3,.,TRBV4-2,TGTGCCAGCAGCCTGGGGCGGGGCGGCGCCCGCACAGATACGCAGTATTTT,CASSLGRGGARTDTQYF
.,TRBJ1-2,.,TRBV19,TGTGCCAGTAGGTTCCGCGGTGGCTACACCTTC,CASRFRGGYTF
.,TRBJ2-7,TRBD1,TRBV18,TGTGCCAGCTCAAGCCAGGGGGCCAATTACGAGCAGTACTTC,CASSSQGANYEQYF
medium-sized,TRBJ1-1,.,TRBV9,TGTGCCAGCAGCGTAGGGACGGGCACTGAAGCTTTCTTT,CASSVGTGTEAFF
many,TRBJ2-1,TRBD1,TRBV30,TGTGCCTGGAGTGCAGGACAGGGGGGGAATGAGCAGTTCTTC,CAWSAGQGGNEQFF
.,TRBJ1-2,TRBD1,TRBV25-1,TGTGCCAGCAGTCAAGAACCGGGACAGGATTCCGGCTACACCTTC,CASSQEPGQDSGYTF